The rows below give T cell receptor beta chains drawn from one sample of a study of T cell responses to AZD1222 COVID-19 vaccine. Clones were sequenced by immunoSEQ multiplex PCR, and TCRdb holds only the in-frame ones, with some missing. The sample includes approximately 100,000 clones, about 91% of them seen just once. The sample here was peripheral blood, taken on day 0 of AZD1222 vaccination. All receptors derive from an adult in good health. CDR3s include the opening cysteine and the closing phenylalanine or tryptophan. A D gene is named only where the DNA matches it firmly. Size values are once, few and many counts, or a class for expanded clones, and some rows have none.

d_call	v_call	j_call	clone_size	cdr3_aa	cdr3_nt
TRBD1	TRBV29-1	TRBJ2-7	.	CSVSPGQIYEQYF	TGCAGCGTATCACCGGGACAGATTTACGAGCAGTACTTC
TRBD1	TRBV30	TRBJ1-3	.	CAWETGRGNTIYF	TGTGCCTGGGAGACAGGGCGTGGAAACACCATATATTTT
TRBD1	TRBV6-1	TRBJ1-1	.	CASSEQGGGTEAFF	TGTGCCAGCAGTGAACAGGGGGGTGGAACTGAAGCTTTCTTT
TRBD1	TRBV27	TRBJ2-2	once	CASSLGRGLASPNTGELFF	TGTGCCAGCAGTTTAGGCAGGGGGTTAGCCTCTCCGAACACCGGGGAGCTGTTTTTT
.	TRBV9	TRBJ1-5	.	CASTLAAGDQRNGGNQPQHF	TGTGCCAGCACCCTTGCCGCGGGGGATCAAAGGAATGGTGGCAATCAGCCCCAGCATTTT
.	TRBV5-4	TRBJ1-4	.	CASSLGKLNEKLFF	TGTGCCAGCAGCTTGGGGAAACTTAATGAAAAACTGTTTTTT
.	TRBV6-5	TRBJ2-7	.	CASSYFRDYEQYF	TGTGCCAGCAGTTATTTCAGAGACTACGAGCAGTACTTC
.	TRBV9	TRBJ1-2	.	CASSARDTGYGYTF	TGTGCCAGCAGCGCCCGGGACACTGGGTATGGCTACACCTTC
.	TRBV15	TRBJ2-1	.	CATSRGRSSGNEQFF	TGTGCCACCAGCAGAGGAAGGAGTTCGGGCAATGAGCAGTTCTTC
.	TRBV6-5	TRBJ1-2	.	CGTEELQNKGYTF	TGTGGTACGGAAGAGTTACAAAATAAAGGCTACACCTTC
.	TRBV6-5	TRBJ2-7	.	CASSYSWDISSYEQYF	TGTGCCAGCAGTTACTCGTGGGACATCTCCTCCTACGAGCAGTACTTC
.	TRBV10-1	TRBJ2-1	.	CASSDLVGGPNEQFF	TGCGCCAGCAGTGATCTAGTGGGGGGGCCGAATGAGCAGTTCTTC
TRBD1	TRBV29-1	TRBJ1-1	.	CSVSTAGQGMNTEAFF	TGCAGCGTTAGTACGGCGGGACAGGGAATGAACACTGAAGCTTTCTTT
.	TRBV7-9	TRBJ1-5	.	CASSRESNQPQHF	TGTGCCAGCAGCCGAGAGAGCAATCAGCCCCAGCATTTT
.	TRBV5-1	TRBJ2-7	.	CASSVQGGGPYEQYF	TGCGCCAGCAGCGTTCAAGGGGGGGGCCCCTACGAGCAGTACTTC
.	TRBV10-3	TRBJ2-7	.	CAISESPHRDSYEQYF	TGTGCCATCAGTGAGTCCCCACACAGGGACTCCTACGAGCAGTACTTC
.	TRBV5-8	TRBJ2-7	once	CASSLDYYEQYF	TGTGCCAGCAGCTTGGACTACTACGAGCAGTACTTC
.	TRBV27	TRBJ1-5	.	CASSLSNGNQPQHF	TGTGCCAGCAGTTTATCGAATGGGAATCAGCCCCAGCATTTT
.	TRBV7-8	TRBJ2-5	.	CASSSKRPQGQQETQYF	TGTGCCAGCAGCTCTAAGAGGCCCCAGGGGCAGCAAGAGACCCAGTACTTC
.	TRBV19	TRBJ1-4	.	CASRKGGPTNEKLFF	TGTGCCAGTAGAAAGGGGGGGCCGACTAATGAAAAACTGTTTTTT
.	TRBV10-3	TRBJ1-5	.	CAISESILRDKDQPQHF	TGTGCCATCAGTGAGTCGATTCTCCGGGACAAAGATCAGCCCCAGCATTTT
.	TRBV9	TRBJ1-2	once	CASSVGKGTYGYTF	TGTGCCAGCAGCGTAGGTAAGGGTACCTATGGCTACACCTTC